These 10 T cell receptor beta chains share one sample of origin, sequenced in a study of cytomegalovirus exposure and HLA in healthy donors. In the PCR, 60 Vbeta and 13 Jbeta primers were used. Produced via immunoSEQ multiplex PCR; TCRdb's table is partial and in-frame only. Of about 170,000 clones listed, about 80% are singletons. Sequences were obtained from PBMCs. Receptors originate from a woman between 50 and 59 years old in good health and CMV-seronegative.

The rearrangement joins TRBV19 to TRBJ1-6, with D maybe TRBD1 (5 bases). Germline V gene data show CDR1 as LNHDA and CDR2 as SQIVND (reference sequence). The V gene lost 6 bases and the J gene lost 7 bases, with 10 bases spanning the gap. The CDR3 covers 13 residues. CDR3 bases: TGTGCCAGTAGCCGGGACTGGAATTCACCCCTCCACTTT. Its translation is CASSRDWNSPLHF.

As concerns this clone: Compared with germline, one end of the junction differs, possibly owing to a read error. CDR3 protein: CSSRFGGMNTEAFF. The CDR3 DNA sequence: TGTTCCAGCAGGTTTGGGGGGATGAACACTGAAGCTTTCTTT. The chain recombines TRBV7-9 with TRBJ1-1; D may be TRBD1 (5 bases). The germline V gene has CDR1 SEHNR and CDR2 FQNEAQ (reference sequence). The CDR3 length is 14 residues.

The chain couples TRBV9 to TRBJ2-6; tentative D call: TRBD2 (7 bases). V lost 4 bases to trimming and J lost 4 bases, with 18 bases between them. This CDR3 comprises 17 residues. Germline-derived CDR1 and CDR2 are SGDLS and YYNGEE. The CDR3 DNA follows: TGTGCCAGCAGCTCCCAGGCGGGGGCGCACGGGGCCAACGTCCTGACTTTC. Translating gives CASSSQAGAHGANVLTF.

The chain links TRBV5-1 to TRBJ2-1, with 11 bases matching TRBD2. Germline V gives CDR1 SGHRS, CDR2 YFSETQ. This CDR3 comprises 17 residues. J lost 2 bases, V lost 0 bases, and 4 bases had no gene match. This CDR3 is CASSLVASGRPYNEQFF. The CDR3 DNA reads TGCGCCAGCAGCTTGGTTGCTAGCGGGAGGCCCTACAATGAGCAGTTCTTC. Supplemented by reference TRBV5-1 and TRBJ2-1, the full variable domain reads KAGVTQTPRYLIKTRGQQVTLSCSPISGHRSVSWYQQTPGQGLQFLFEYFSETQRNKGNFPGRFSGRQFSNSRSEMNVSTLELGDSALYLCASSLVASGRPYNEQFFGPGTRLTVL.

This chain connects TRBV6-5 to TRBJ1-4, with TRBD1 matching 7 bases. Germline V gene sequence: CDR1 MNHEY, CDR2 SVGAGI. The CDR3 is made up of 15 amino acids. Trimming at V came to 6 bases and at J to 2 bases, leaving 6 bases not matched to a gene. CDR3 sequence: CASRDDRATNEKLFF. In DNA, the CDR3 is TGTGCCAGCAGGGACGACAGGGCGACTAATGAAAAACTGTTTTTT.

The CDR3 DNA reads as TGTGCCAGCAGGCAGACAGGGGGCGGACAGCCCCAGCATTTT. The encoded protein is CASRQTGGGQPQHF. This sequence joins TRBV28 and TRBJ1-5; 10 bases line up with TRBD1. J gave up 7 bases and V 6 bases, and 6 bases lay outside the gene matches. The CDR3 consists of 14 residues. Germline V gene lookup returns CDR1 MDHEN and CDR2 SYDVKM.

The V gene is TRBV19, the J gene TRBJ1-6; 10 nucleotides match TRBD1. The germline V gene encodes CDR1 LNHDA and CDR2 SQIVND (reference sequence). The CDR3 loop spans 16 amino acids. V was pared by 4 bases and J by 6 bases, with 6 bases of the junction left unmatched. CDR3 protein: CASSTGGQGFNSPLHF. CDR3 sequence (DNA): TGTGCCAGTAGTACCGGGGGACAGGGGTTTAATTCACCCCTCCACTTT.

Points on this clone: The junction does not match germline at one end; this may be a read error. The rearrangement links TRBV5-8 to TRBJ1-1; tentative D call: TRBD1 (5 bases). Germline CDR1 SGHTS, CDR2 YDEGEE. There are 11 residues in the CDR3. The CDR3 reads CASSQGPDSFF. The CDR3 nucleotides are TGCGCCAGCAGCCAAGGCCCCGACAGCTTCTTT.

This clone was observed once. The chain carries TRBV15 and TRBJ1-2; no firm D call. The CDR3 extends over 15 amino acids. From germline, CDR1 is LNHNV and CDR2 YYDKDF (reference sequence). V shed 0 bases and J shed 4 bases, with 12 bases lying between them. The CDR3 reads CATSRDRDTIYGYTF. CDR3 DNA: TGTGCCACCAGCAGAGATCGAGACACAATCTATGGCTACACCTTC.

The chain employs TRBV9 and TRBJ2-5; 14 nucleotides match TRBD2. CDR1 is SGDLS and CDR2 is YYNGEE in the germline V gene. The CDR3 length is 16 residues. Trimming cost V 4 bases and J 9 bases; bases outside gene matches: 11. In nucleotides, the CDR3 is TGTGCCAGCAGCTCGACTAGCGGGGGGGCCTTGGGGGCCCAGTACTTC. As protein: CASSSTSGGALGAQYF.